Below are 23 T cell receptor beta chains sequenced from a single sample in a study of blood T cells in healthy people across ages. Through a sample-barcoded 5' primer and a J-beta primer mix, a second PCR was run for roughly 7 to 11 cycles. Each CDR3 protein gets one entry after TCRdb re-called the 5' RACE reads with MiXCR. The repertoire consists of around 2 million distinct CDR3 sequences, with 30% to 40% occurring once and the leading ten covering 23%. The sample taken for sequencing was blood. The source is a human donor in good health.

The chain joins TRBV18 to TRBJ2-1; D is perhaps TRBD2 (5 bases). The CDR3 is 14 amino acids. In germline, CDR1 is KGHSH, CDR2 LQKENI. V was trimmed by 2 bases and J by 8 bases, leaving 13 bases between them. In nucleotides, the CDR3 is TGTGCCAGCTCACCAGCCAGGACTTCCGATGAGCAGTTCTTC. Its protein is CASSPARTSDEQFF.

This clonotype was counted a few times. The chain couples TRBV20-1 to TRBJ2-3; 7 nucleotides agree with TRBD2. The CDR3 contains 13 residues. Germline CDR1 is DFQATT and CDR2 is SNEGSKA (reference sequence). Trimming removed 3 bases from V and 7 bases from J; junction bases left unmatched: 7. DNA of the CDR3: TGCAGTGCTAGGTGGGGGGGGGTTAATACGCAGTATTTT. It is translated as CSARWGGVNTQYF.

V gene TRBV10-3 combines with J gene TRBJ2-7; unclear D gene. From germline, CDR1 is ENHRY and CDR2 SYGVKD. The V and J ends lost 0 bases and 3 bases respectively, with 12 bases between them. The CDR3 is 15 residues long. This CDR3 is CAISESDAVDYEQYF. CDR3 DNA sequence: TGTGCCATCAGTGAGTCTGATGCGGTCGACTACGAGCAGTACTTC.

This clonotype occurred many times. The rearrangement joins TRBV6-4 to TRBJ2-3, with no clear D. Trimming cost V 5 bases and J 0 bases, with 9 bases left between them. The CDR3 runs 14 residues. CDR1 is MRHNA, CDR2 SNTAGT, per germline. CDR3 amino acids: CASSMTASTDTQYF. For the CDR3, the DNA is TGTGCCAGCAGTATGACTGCTAGCACAGATACGCAGTATTTT.

This clonotype was picked up a small number of times. The chain links TRBV5-1 to TRBJ2-5; TRBD2 agrees at 11 bases. V shed 4 bases, J shed 2 bases, and the junction held 4 bases outside the gene matches. This CDR3 is built from 15 residues. In germline, CDR1 is SGHRS, CDR2 YFSETQ. CDR3 sequence (DNA): TGCGCCAGCAGCGGTACTAGCGGGGGTCAAGAGACCCAGTACTTC. Amino acid sequence: CASSGTSGGQETQYF.

This rearrangement joins TRBV20-1 to TRBJ1-5, with 11 bases lining up with TRBD1. Germline loops: CDR1 DFQATT, CDR2 SNEGSKA (reference sequence). V lost 3 bases to trimming and J lost 6 bases; unmatched junction nucleotides: 1. The CDR3 covers 13 residues. CDR3: CSASGTGGQPQHF. Written as DNA, the CDR3 is TGCAGTGCTAGTGGGACAGGGGGTCAGCCCCAGCATTTT.

This clonotype was picked up a small number of times. The chain couples TRBV4-3 to TRBJ1-2, with 7 bases fitting TRBD1. This CDR3 contains 17 residues. Trimming cost V 0 bases and J 5 bases; bases outside gene matches: 12. CDR1 is LGHNA, CDR2 YSLEER, per germline. The CDR3 coding sequence is TGCGCCAGCAGCCAAGATGCGGACAGGAGGACCGATTATGGCTACACCTTC. Its protein product is CASSQDADRRTDYGYTF.

The CDR3 sequence is CASRVGTSGGVYNEQFF. Written as DNA, the CDR3 is TGTGCCAGCAGGGTGGGGACTAGCGGCGGTGTTTACAATGAGCAGTTCTTC. The chain links TRBV7-2 to TRBJ2-1, with 11 bases fitting TRBD2. CDR1 SGHTA and CDR2 FQGNSA come from the germline V gene. This CDR3 has 17 amino acids. After removal of 6 bases from V and 4 bases from J, the junction contained 11 bases not matched to a gene.

This clonotype was observed a handful of times. The chain employs TRBV7-2 and TRBJ2-3, with D unclear. The CDR3 consists of 15 residues. V was shortened by 6 bases and J by 1 base, with 14 bases between the two germline ends. Germline V gene lookup returns CDR1 SGHTA and CDR2 FQGNSA. The CDR3 DNA sequence: TGTGCCAGCAGACCCATAGGTCGGGGCACAGATACGCAGTATTTT. Residues: CASRPIGRGTDTQYF.

The chain has TRBV11-2 and TRBJ2-7; 7 bases match TRBD2. Germline lookup yields CDR1 SGHAT and CDR2 FQNNGV. This CDR3 has 16 residues. The ends lost 1 base at V and 0 bases at J; junction bases unmatched: 6. The DNA for the CDR3 is TGTGCCAGCAGCTTAGGCGGGGGTGGGGGCTCCTACGAGCAGTACTTC. This sequence encodes CASSLGGGGGSYEQYF.

The chain joins TRBV6-5 to TRBJ1-4; D is undetermined. V lost 0 bases and J lost 7, with 9 bases in between. In germline, CDR1 is MNHEY, CDR2 SVGAGI. The length of the CDR3 is 14 residues. The CDR3 region has the DNA TGTGCCAGCAGTTACTCAGAAGGTGGTGAAAAACTGTTTTTT. This encodes CASSYSEGGEKLFF.

The chain combines TRBV5-1 with TRBJ1-2; D is unresolved. CDR1 is SGHRS, CDR2 YFSETQ, per germline. Trimming took off 5 bases at V and 0 bases at J, with 11 bases between the two ends. The CDR3 is made up of 14 amino acids. The CDR3 DNA reads as TGCGCCAGCAGGTTACCGGGAGCTAACTATGGCTACACCTTC. Protein sequence: CASRLPGANYGYTF.

This clonotype was seen only once. The chain uses TRBV20-1 and TRBJ2-1; a weak D match, TRBD1 (6 bases). Per germline, CDR1 DFQATT and CDR2 SNEGSKA (reference sequence). The ends were cut back, 0 bases at V and 5 bases at J, with 11 bases in the middle. The CDR3 has 14 residues. This chain's CDR3 is CSARDFTGNNEQFF. As DNA, the CDR3 is TGCAGTGCTAGAGATTTTACAGGGAACAATGAGCAGTTCTTC.

This clonotype was found a few times. The chain recombines TRBV20-1 with TRBJ2-4; 7 positions agree with TRBD2. The junction had 4 bases not matched to a gene; V was cut back by 7 bases and J by 1 base. Germline CDR1 DFQATT, CDR2 SNEGSKA (reference sequence). CDR3 length: 13 amino acids. The CDR3 region is CSERDRAKNIQYF. Written as DNA, the CDR3 is TGCAGTGAGCGGGACCGGGCCAAAAACATTCAGTACTTC.

The chain recombines TRBV11-2 with TRBJ2-4; D not resolved. This CDR3 has 18 residues. The germline CDR1 and CDR2 sequences are SGHAT and FQNNGV. Trimming took 5 bases from V and 0 from J, leaving 20 bases between them. CDR3 sequence reads: CASSRSTLNPVAKNIQYF. In nucleotides, the CDR3 is TGTGCCAGCAGCCGTTCTACACTAAACCCCGTAGCCAAAAACATTCAGTACTTC.

This sequence joins TRBV29-1 and TRBJ1-1; D may be TRBD1 (5 bases). The CDR3 is made up of 18 amino acids. Trimming removed 0 bases from V and 0 bases from J, with 20 bases in between. Germline CDR1 SQVTM, CDR2 ANQGSEA. The CDR3 loop reads CSVEEGRDLVLMNTEAFF. The CDR3 nucleotides read TGCAGCGTTGAAGAGGGGCGGGACCTAGTCTTAATGAACACTGAAGCTTTCTTT.

The chain has TRBV5-1 and TRBJ1-2; D uncertain. Trimming stripped 0 bases from V and 6 bases from J, with 18 bases between. Per germline, CDR1 SGHRS and CDR2 YFSETQ. The CDR3 is made up of 16 amino acids. CDR3 residues: CASSLVGRTSQDGYTF. In DNA, the CDR3 is TGCGCCAGCAGCTTGGTGGGGAGAACAAGCCAGGATGGCTACACCTTC.

This clonotype appeared a few times. The chain couples TRBV20-1 to TRBJ2-7, with 7 bases that match TRBD1. CDR1 is DFQATT, CDR2 SNEGSKA, per germline (reference sequence). This CDR3 comprises 12 residues. V trimming: 6 bases; J trimming: 2 bases; junction bases outside the gene matches: 4. The CDR3 here is CSATTGPYEQYF. The CDR3 DNA reads TGCAGTGCAACGACAGGGCCCTACGAGCAGTACTTC.

The chain links TRBV4-3 to TRBJ2-1; a possible D gene is TRBD1 (5 bases). V was cut by 2 bases and J by 6 bases, with 11 bases left in between. Germline CDR1 is LGHNA and CDR2 is YSLEER. There are 14 residues in the CDR3. The CDR3 nucleotides read TGCGCCAGCAGCCAATCGAGACAGCCCAATGAGCAGTTCTTC. Protein: CASSQSRQPNEQFF.

This sequence joins TRBV6-6 and TRBJ1-6; D gene unclear. CDR1 is MNHNY, CDR2 SVGAGI, per germline (reference sequence). This CDR3 is built from 14 residues. V lost 3 bases and J 5 bases, leaving 8 bases between the germline ends. The CDR3 protein is CASSYNQDNSPLHF. Here the CDR3 DNA reads TGTGCCAGCAGTTATAATCAGGATAATTCACCCCTCCACTTT.

This clonotype was observed many times. DNA for the CDR3: TGTGCCAGCAGTTTACTGGGATTGAACACTGAAGCTTTCTTT. It is translated as CASSLLGLNTEAFF. The rearrangement joins TRBV12-3 or TRBV12-4 to TRBJ1-1; D remains unclear. The CDR3 has 14 amino acids. The germline V and J ends were trimmed by 2 bases and 0 bases, with 7 bases remaining between them.

A few counts support this clonotype. This chain links TRBV28 with TRBJ2-1; D possibly corresponds to TRBD1 (6 bases). Per germline, CDR1 MDHEN and CDR2 SYDVKM. V was shortened by 8 bases and J by 6 bases, with 14 bases between the two germline ends. The CDR3 has 13 residues. The CDR3: CASRWRRGNEQFF. In DNA, the CDR3 is TGTGCCAGCCGATGGCGCAGGGGCAATGAGCAGTTCTTC.

The chain uses TRBV18 and TRBJ2-1; 7 bases are shared with TRBD1. The J call may be in error: the DNA end matches TRBJ2-7 better. The CDR3 totals 13 residues. The V gene's germline CDR1 is KGHSH and CDR2 LQKENI. CDR3 sequence reads: CASSPQGAAEQYF. The DNA of the CDR3 is TGTGCCAGCTCACCACAGGGGGCAGCTGAGCAGTACTTC.